The T cell receptor (beta chain) under discussion was sequenced for a study of PD-L1 blockade in urothelial cancer. Study information: Patients with male sex and bladder-origin urothelial cancer accounted for twenty-five of 29 enrolled.

V was clipped by 4 bases and J by 6 bases, with 21 bases between them. The CDR3 consists of 16 residues. Germline V gives CDR1 LNHDA, CDR2 SQIVND (reference sequence). Repertoires were generated with immunoSEQ multiplex PCR, while TCRdb's copy carries only in-frame clones and drops some. The sample lists roughly 90,000 clones, around 92% occurring once. Time point given: pretreatment peripheral blood. Patients in the study were battling locally advanced or metastatic urothelial carcinoma. For each patient, 1 to 8 samples were obtained, pretreatment and on-treatment. The sequence was collected from a woman older than 75 with urothelial cancer. The chain carries TRBV19 and TRBJ1-2; D possibly corresponds to TRBD1 (6 bases). Material: PBMCs, obtained around atezolizumab (anti-PD-L1) treatment. DNA of the CDR3: TGTGCCAGTAGTACTAATACAGGGAATCAGCGAAATGGCTACACCTTC. Encoded protein: CASSTNTGNQRNGYTF.